Each of the 26 T cell receptor beta chains below was sequenced from the same sample in a study of T cell responses to AZD1222 COVID-19 vaccine. TCRdb keeps only in-frame clones here, not all; method: immunoSEQ multiplex PCR. The sample has 95,000 to 150,000 clones, 80% to 95% seen once. Sample: peripheral blood, taken on day 0 of AZD1222 vaccination. These receptors were collected from an adult in good health.

The genes are TRBV6-5 and TRBJ2-2, with 10 bases identical to TRBD1. This CDR3 has 15 residues. Per the germline V gene, CDR1 is MNHEY and CDR2 is SVGAGI. The V gene end was trimmed by 6 bases and the J gene end by 4 bases; junction bases not matched to a gene: 5. The CDR3 loop reads CASRGQGRGTGELFF. For the CDR3, the DNA is TGTGCCAGCAGGGGACAGGGGAGAGGCACCGGGGAGCTGTTTTTT.

The chain joins TRBV6-5 to TRBJ1-1; D is perhaps TRBD1 (5 bases). Germline loops: CDR1 MNHEY, CDR2 SVGAGI. This CDR3 is built from 13 residues. Trimming removed 6 bases from V and 11 bases from J, with 19 bases in between. Here the CDR3 reads CASRDRDGGSAFF. The CDR3 bases are TGTGCCAGCAGGGACCGGGACGGTGGGAGTGCTTTCTTT.

The chain is built from TRBV27 and TRBJ2-5, with unresolved D. The CDR3 runs 13 residues. The V end was cut by 3 bases, the J end by 2 bases, with 7 bases between. Germline V gene sequence: CDR1 MNHEY, CDR2 SMNVEV (reference sequence). The CDR3 is CASSFISQETQYF. The CDR3 nucleotides are TGTGCCAGCAGTTTTATTTCTCAAGAGACCCAGTACTTC.

The genes are TRBV6-1 and TRBJ1-2, with D unresolved. V dropped 3 bases and J dropped 4 bases, with 18 bases sitting between them. Per the germline V gene, CDR1 is MNHNS and CDR2 is SASEGT. CDR3 length: 16 residues. The CDR3 DNA is TGTGCCAGCAGTGATGTCGGACGGGTTCACCTCTATGGCTACACCTTC. It codes for CASSDVGRVHLYGYTF.

This chain uses TRBV4-3 with TRBJ1-3; D gene uncertain. Germline assignment: CDR1 LGHNA and CDR2 YSLEER. The CDR3 extends over 15 amino acids. Between the trimmed V and J ends, which lost 1 base and 7 bases, there was a span of 14 bases. This chain's CDR3 is CASSQVTTMRNTIYF. The CDR3 DNA follows: TGCGCCAGCAGCCAAGTGACAACGATGCGGAACACCATATATTTT.

CDR3 region: CASSLSGGTEAFF. As DNA, the CDR3 is TGTGCCAGCAGTTTATCGGGGGGCACTGAAGCTTTCTTT. The V call is TRBV27, the J call TRBJ1-1; tentative D call: TRBD1 (5 bases). CDR3 length equals 13 residues. Germline loops: CDR1 MNHEY, CDR2 SMNVEV (reference sequence). V was clipped by 0 bases and J by 4 bases, with 6 bases between them.

The V and J genes are TRBV2 and TRBJ1-2; 7 bases match TRBD1. V trimming: 11 bases; J trimming: 4 bases; junction bases outside the gene matches: 10. CDR3 length equals 13 residues. Germline values: CDR1 SNHLY, CDR2 FYNNEI. The CDR3 region has the DNA TGTGCCGATTTGGGGACAGCTCTCTATGGCTACACCTTC. Its translation is CADLGTALYGYTF.

This chain connects TRBV20-1 to TRBJ2-7, with D maybe TRBD2 (5 bases). CDR1 and CDR2 (germline): DFQATT, SNEGSKA (reference sequence). Trimming took off 6 bases at V and 6 bases at J, with 12 bases between the two ends. The CDR3 consists of 11 residues. The CDR3 nucleotides read TGCAGTGCAGGACTTTGGGGCGAGCAGTACTTC. It encodes CSAGLWGEQYF.

The chain uses TRBV5-6 and TRBJ2-1; D is perhaps TRBD1 or TRBD2 (5 bases each). Germline CDR1 and CDR2: SGHDT and YYEEEE. The V end lost 1 base, the J end lost 5 bases, and 13 bases lay between the germline ends. The CDR3 is 15 amino acids. Here the CDR3 DNA reads TGTGCCAGCAGCTTGATAGGGACGAAAAACAATGAGCAGTTCTTC. Protein: CASSLIGTKNNEQFF.

This rearrangement joins TRBV7-2 to TRBJ1-5, with 9 bases matching TRBD1. With V trimmed by 2 bases and J by 9 bases, 5 bases remained unmatched. The CDR3 consists of 14 residues. The germline V gene encodes CDR1 SGHTA and CDR2 FQGNSA. The CDR3 region is CASSLTGGPWPQHF. The DNA for the CDR3 is TGTGCCAGCAGCTTAACAGGGGGCCCTTGGCCCCAGCATTTT.

CDR3 coding DNA: TGTGCCAGCAGCTTGGGCTACAGGGGGGACGAGCAGTACTTC. It encodes CASSLGYRGDEQYF. The chain recombines TRBV5-5 with TRBJ2-7; 8 nucleotides line up with TRBD1. CDR1 is SGHKS, CDR2 YYEKEE, per germline (reference sequence). After removal of 0 bases from V and 5 bases from J, the junction contained 4 bases not matched to a gene. This CDR3 has 14 amino acids. Full variable domain (missing parts from reference TRBV5-5 and TRBJ2-7): DAGVTQSPTHLIKTRGQQVTLRCSPISGHKSVSWYQQVLGQGPQFIFQYYEKEERGRGNFPDRFSARQFPNYSSELNVNALLLGDSALYLCASSLGYRGDEQYFGPGTRLTVT.

The rearrangement uses TRBV27 and TRBJ2-7; TRBD2 might be the D (5 bases). V lost 0 bases to trimming and J lost 5 bases, with 8 bases between them. The length of the CDR3 is 13 residues. Germline V gene data show CDR1 as MNHEY and CDR2 as SMNVEV (reference sequence). CDR3 in DNA: TGTGCCAGCAGTTTATCGCGGCGGGACGAGCAGTACTTC. Residues: CASSLSRRDEQYF.

The V gene is TRBV7-9, the J gene TRBJ2-3, with D tentatively TRBD2 (6 bases). Germline V gene sequence: CDR1 SEHNR, CDR2 FQNEAQ (reference sequence). The CDR3 covers 15 residues. Trimming left V 5 bases short and J 2 bases short, with 14 bases between. The CDR3 protein is CASSASRGDTDTQYF. The CDR3 DNA is TGTGCCAGCAGCGCCTCGCGGGGCGACACAGATACGCAGTATTTT.

The chain couples TRBV6-2 or TRBV6-3 to TRBJ2-5, with 9 bases matching TRBD2. This CDR3 is built from 15 residues. The germline V gene encodes CDR1 MNHEY and CDR2 SVGEGT. Trimming cost V 5 bases and J 8 bases; bases outside gene matches: 12. CDR3: CASSPVAGASDTQYF. The CDR3 bases are TGTGCCAGCAGTCCCGTAGCGGGGGCCTCGGACACCCAGTACTTC.

The gene calls are TRBV19 and TRBJ1-4, with D possibly TRBD1 on 5 matching bases. In germline, CDR1 is LNHDA, CDR2 SQIVND (reference sequence). This CDR3 has 15 residues. The V gene lost 3 bases and the J gene lost 3 bases, with 11 bases spanning the gap. The CDR3 bases are TGTGCCAGTAGTATGGTGGACAATTCTAATGAAAAACTGTTTTTT. The encoded protein is CASSMVDNSNEKLFF.

The chain joins TRBV2 to TRBJ1-1; D remains ambiguous. This CDR3 is built from 11 residues. V shed 8 bases and J shed 4 bases, with 8 bases lying between them. CDR1 is SNHLY and CDR2 is FYNNEI in the germline V gene. In DNA form, the CDR3 reads TGTGCCAGCGAGGGATCCACTGAAGCTTTCTTT. It codes for CASEGSTEAFF.

The chain recombines TRBV11-2 with TRBJ2-3, with TRBD2 matching 12 bases. The ends lost 4 bases at V and 9 bases at J; junction bases unmatched: 11. This CDR3 contains 16 residues. CDR1 SGHAT and CDR2 FQNNGV come from the germline V gene. The CDR3 sequence is CASSSQWTSGDLTQYF. For the CDR3, the DNA is TGTGCCAGCAGCTCCCAATGGACTAGCGGGGATTTGACGCAGTATTTT.

The rearrangement uses TRBV4-1 and TRBJ1-5; tentatively, D is TRBD1 (6 bases). V was clipped by 0 bases and J by 5 bases, with 11 bases between them. The CDR3 extends over 15 amino acids. Germline CDR1 reads MGHRA; CDR2 reads YSYEKL. The CDR3 is CASSQEGHYDQPQHF. The CDR3 nucleotides are TGCGCCAGCAGCCAAGAGGGACACTACGATCAGCCCCAGCATTTT.

The chain carries TRBV12-5 and TRBJ1-1; D is uncertain. The length of the CDR3 is 17 residues. Trimming took 3 bases from V and 1 from J, leaving 18 bases between them. Per the germline V gene, CDR1 is LGHNT and CDR2 is FRNRAP. In DNA, the CDR3 is TGTGCTAGTGGTTTTGTAGGGTTCCTTTCCCAGAACACTGAAGCTTTCTTT. The encoded protein is CASGFVGFLSQNTEAFF.

The rearrangement joins TRBV28 to TRBJ2-6; the D gene is possibly TRBD1 (6 bases). CDR1 and CDR2 from the germline V gene are MDHEN and SYDVKM. V lost 5 bases and J lost 0, with 17 bases in between. The CDR3 is made up of 18 amino acids. The CDR3 DNA sequence: TGTGCCAGCAGTCAGACTTGGGGACAAGGCTCTGGGGCCAACGTCCTGACTTTC. Its translation is CASSQTWGQGSGANVLTF.

The chain links TRBV4-1 to TRBJ2-7; D gene uncertain. V was pared by 1 base and J by 6 bases, with 13 bases between. The CDR3 length is 14 residues. Germline V gene data show CDR1 as MGHRA and CDR2 as YSYEKL. CDR3 sequence reads: CASSQGGIGREQYF. The DNA for the CDR3 is TGCGCCAGCAGCCAAGGGGGAATAGGGCGCGAGCAGTACTTC.

The CDR3 DNA reads as TGTGCCAGCAGTTACGGCGCGGGGGGAAACACTGAAGCTTTCTTT. Protein product: CASSYGAGGNTEAFF. This sequence joins TRBV6-2 or TRBV6-3 and TRBJ1-1, with D possibly TRBD1 on 5 matching bases. This CDR3 is 15 amino acids long. CDR1 and CDR2 (germline): MNHEY, SVGEGT. Trimming removed 2 bases from V and 2 bases from J, with 12 bases in between.

The CDR3 coding sequence is TGTGCCAGCAGCCTAGGACAGGGGAGGGCAGAGACCCAGTACTTC. This gives the protein CASSLGQGRAETQYF. This chain connects TRBV7-8 to TRBJ2-5; 9 bases are shared with TRBD1. This CDR3 has 15 residues. Germline-derived CDR1 and CDR2 are SGHVS and FQNEAQ. The junction had 8 bases not matched to a gene; V was cut back by 5 bases and J by 4 bases.

The chain employs TRBV12-3 or TRBV12-4 and TRBJ2-5, with D tentatively TRBD1 (7 bases). This CDR3 has 13 residues. V was shortened by 6 bases and J by 8 bases, with 16 bases between the two germline ends. The CDR3: CASSRGTASTQYF. The CDR3 coding sequence is TGTGCCAGCAGCCGGGGGACAGCAAGTACCCAGTACTTC.

This chain connects TRBV9 to TRBJ1-3, with D tentatively TRBD1 (6 bases). This CDR3 comprises 15 residues. The germline V gene has CDR1 SGDLS and CDR2 YYNGEE. The V end was cut by 1 base, the J end by 3 bases, with 11 bases between. CDR3 in amino acids: CASSVSGGLGNTIYF. Here the CDR3 DNA reads TGTGCCAGCAGCGTAAGCGGGGGCCTTGGAAACACCATATATTTT.

This chain links TRBV9 with TRBJ2-3, with 8 positions matching TRBD2. The germline gives CDR1 SGDLS, CDR2 YYNGEE. The CDR3 has 15 residues. Trimming took 4 bases from V and 5 from J; bases not matched to a gene: 9. CDR3 nucleotide sequence: TGTGCCAGCAGCCGGAGCGGGAGCGATGTAGATACGCAGTATTTT. Translating gives CASSRSGSDVDTQYF.